Following are 32 T cell receptor beta chains from one sample sequenced in a study of blood T cell repertoires in COVID-19. Measured with immunoSEQ multiplex PCR; TCRdb has only the in-frame clones, and not every one. The repertoire holds over 200,000 clones, with around 88% as singletons. Sequencing used PBMCs or T cells enriched from blood (not recorded which). All receptors come from a woman in her forties with acute COVID-19.

The chain carries TRBV30 and TRBJ1-1, with 9 bases lining up with TRBD1. V shed 4 bases, J shed 5 bases, and the junction held 5 bases outside the gene matches. This CDR3 region has 13 residues. CDR1 and CDR2 from the germline V gene are GTSNPN and SVGIG (reference sequence). For the CDR3, the DNA is TGTGCCTGGATCGGACAGGGGTGGACTGAAGCTTTCTTT. Residues: CAWIGQGWTEAFF.

This chain uses TRBV9 with TRBJ2-2, with 13 bases that match TRBD2. The J segment lost 6 bases and the V segment lost 0 bases, leaving 2 bases of the junction unmatched. Germline loops: CDR1 SGDLS, CDR2 YYNGEE. This CDR3 spans 16 amino acids. Here the CDR3 DNA reads TGTGCCAGCAGCGTAGGAGGGACTAGCGGGGCCGGGGAGCTGTTTTTT. Translating gives CASSVGGTSGAGELFF.

With respect to this clone: This CDR3 is also generated by other DNA sequences in the sample. The chain uses TRBV6-2 or TRBV6-3 and TRBJ2-7; D is unclear. Between the trimmed V and J ends, which lost 0 bases and 3 bases, there was a span of 9 bases. The CDR3 runs to 14 residues. Per the germline V gene, CDR1 is MNHEY and CDR2 is SVGEGT. The CDR3 DNA is TGTGCCAGCAGTTACTCGGAGACTCACTACGAGCAGTACTTC. Translation: CASSYSETHYEQYF.

The chain has TRBV4-1 and TRBJ1-1, with 8 bases identical to TRBD1. The CDR3 has 16 residues. J gave up 0 bases and V 5 bases, and 8 bases lay outside the gene matches. CDR1 is MGHRA and CDR2 is YSYEKL in the germline V gene. The CDR3 protein is CASSGRDRSMNTEAFF. CDR3 bases: TGCGCCAGCAGCGGCCGGGACAGGAGCATGAACACTGAAGCTTTCTTT.

CDR3 amino acids: CASSSSSSPQHF. CDR3 in DNA: TGTGCCAGCAGCTCCTCTTCGAGCCCCCAGCATTTT. V usage is TRBV7-9 and J usage is TRBJ1-5; unclear D gene. From germline, CDR1 is SEHNR and CDR2 FQNEAQ (reference sequence). This CDR3 spans 12 amino acids. V was cut by 4 bases and J by 10 bases, with 11 bases left in between.

The chain couples TRBV3-1 (or the pseudogene TRBV3-2) to TRBJ1-1; 10 bases fit TRBD1. Germline loops: CDR1 LGHDT, CDR2 YNNKEL (reference sequence). The CDR3 extends over 15 amino acids. The trim removed 4 bases at V and 4 bases at J, leaving 6 bases unmatched. CDR3 nucleotides: TGTGCCAGCAGCCTTTTGACAGGGGGCATCACTGAAGCTTTCTTT. As protein: CASSLLTGGITEAFF.

This sequence joins TRBV21-1 and TRBJ2-3; TRBD1, as called in the table, went unchecked against the DNA. TRBV21-1 is noted as a pseudogene. CDR3 length equals 16 residues. The CDR3 loop reads CASSKRVGLSTDTQYF. The CDR3 DNA sequence: TGTGCCAGCAGCAAAAGGGTGGGGCTTAGCACAGATACGCAGTATTTT.

The chain couples TRBV11-2 to TRBJ2-2; D ambiguous. The CDR3 is made up of 15 amino acids. Germline lookup yields CDR1 SGHAT and CDR2 FQNNGV. Trimming left V 3 bases short and J 0 bases short, with 8 bases between. For the CDR3, the DNA is TGTGCCAGCAGCTTTTCACTGCCGAACACCGGGGAGCTGTTTTTT. It is translated as CASSFSLPNTGELFF.

The V call is TRBV7-9, the J call TRBJ2-2; 8 positions agree with TRBD2. With 7 bases clipped from V and 4 bases from J, the junction kept 5 bases outside the gene matches. The CDR3 extends over 14 amino acids. Germline CDR1 reads SEHNR; CDR2 reads FQNEAQ (reference sequence). The CDR3 spells CASTAAGGTGELFF. CDR3 in DNA: TGTGCCAGCACGGCGGCGGGGGGCACCGGGGAGCTGTTTTTT.

The V gene is TRBV6-5, the J gene TRBJ2-3; 7 bases match TRBD1. J was trimmed by 11 bases and V by 10 bases; bases with no gene match: 12. Germline assignment: CDR1 MNHEY and CDR2 SVGAGI. The CDR3 covers 12 residues. The CDR3 loop is CATWAQGERQYF. The CDR3 DNA sequence: TGTGCCACCTGGGCTCAGGGGGAAAGGCAGTATTTT.

The V call is TRBV7-8, the J call TRBJ2-3; 11 bases map to TRBD2. Losses at the gene ends were 4 bases for V and 4 bases for J; bases not matched to a gene: 7. The germline gives CDR1 SGHVS, CDR2 FQNEAQ. The CDR3 is 16 residues long. CDR3 region: CASSSGLAGSPDTQYF. The CDR3 DNA is TGTGCCAGCAGCTCCGGACTAGCGGGTTCCCCAGATACGCAGTATTTT.

The chain couples TRBV11-3 to TRBJ1-2; no clear D gene. CDR1 is SGHNT, CDR2 YENEEA, per germline. Trimming cost V 5 bases and J 8 bases, with 12 bases left between them. The CDR3 loop spans 12 amino acids. The CDR3 DNA follows: TGTGCCAGCAGCCGGGGATCGGAGGGCTACACCTTC. Translated: CASSRGSEGYTF.

This chain connects TRBV7-2 to TRBJ1-2; possible D gene TRBD1, 6 bases. CDR3 length: 15 amino acids. V lost 4 bases and J 8 bases, leaving 20 bases between the germline ends. CDR1 and CDR2 from the germline V gene are SGHTA and FQGNSA. The CDR3 protein is CASSSRGGGAGGYTF. The DNA of the CDR3 is TGTGCCAGCAGCTCGCGGGGAGGGGGAGCGGGAGGCTACACCTTC.

The chain employs TRBV30 and TRBJ1-2; a weak D match, TRBD1 (6 bases). The CDR3 covers 12 residues. In germline, CDR1 is GTSNPN, CDR2 SVGIG (reference sequence). CDR3 in DNA: TGTGCTCAGGGGTCCGGGAACTATGGCTACACCTTC. Translating it yields CAQGSGNYGYTF.

The genes are TRBV30 and TRBJ1-3; TRBD1 is a possible D gene (5 bases). Germline lookup yields CDR1 GTSNPN and CDR2 SVGIG (reference sequence). V dropped 3 bases and J dropped 0 bases, with 18 bases sitting between them. The CDR3 length is 17 residues. CDR3 sequence (DNA): TGTGCCTGGAGAAGTCCGCGGGGCAGTTACTCTGGAAACACCATATATTTT. Translating gives CAWRSPRGSYSGNTIYF.

The chain employs TRBV7-8 and TRBJ2-5, with D perhaps matching TRBD1 (6 bases). This CDR3 has 14 residues. V lost 5 bases, J lost 2 bases, and 12 bases lay in between. CDR1 is SGHVS and CDR2 is FQNEAQ in the germline V gene. The CDR3 nucleotides are TGTGCCAGCAGCCTGGGACATACGCAAGAGACCCAGTACTTC. Its translation is CASSLGHTQETQYF.

The chain links TRBV7-9 to TRBJ1-6; weak D call: TRBD1 (6 bases). The CDR3 is 15 residues long. Trimming shortened V by 5 bases and J by 5 bases, and 13 bases separated the two germline ends. Germline-derived CDR1 and CDR2 are SEHNR and FQNEAQ (reference sequence). The CDR3 sequence: CASSPRGNNNSPLHF. The DNA of the CDR3 is TGTGCCAGCAGCCCCAGGGGAAACAATAATTCACCCCTCCACTTT.

V is TRBV7-9 and J is TRBJ1-1; a possible D gene is TRBD1 (5 bases). Trimming took off 3 bases at V and 2 bases at J, with 10 bases between the two ends. This CDR3 has 14 amino acids. The germline V gene has CDR1 SEHNR and CDR2 FQNEAQ (reference sequence). The CDR3 here is CASSLQGLNTEAFF. CDR3 coding DNA: TGTGCCAGCAGCTTGCAGGGCCTTAACACTGAAGCTTTCTTT.

CDR3 sequence reads: CASSIGTGQYYGYTF. The DNA for the CDR3 is TGTGCCAGCAGCATAGGGACAGGGCAGTACTATGGCTACACCTTC. This sequence joins TRBV21-1 and TRBJ1-2; TRBD1 is the table's D call and was not checked against the DNA. TRBV21-1 is a documented pseudogene. The CDR3 runs 15 residues.

The chain employs TRBV10-2 and TRBJ2-3; 16 nucleotides agree with TRBD2. The germline V gene has CDR1 WSHSY and CDR2 SAAADI. The V segment lost 6 bases and the J segment 5 bases; nucleotides outside the gene matches: 5. CDR3 size: 16 residues. The CDR3 DNA reads as TGCGCCAGCAGATCCGGGACTAGCGGGAGGGTAGATACGCAGTATTTT. Translating gives CASRSGTSGRVDTQYF.

This chain connects TRBV18 to TRBJ1-4; 7 bases fit TRBD1. V dropped 0 bases and J dropped 6; count of bases not matched to a gene: 4. This CDR3 spans 15 amino acids. Germline V gene lookup returns CDR1 KGHSH and CDR2 LQKENI. The CDR3 DNA follows: TGTGCCAGCTCACCACCCGGGACAGATTATGAAAAACTGTTTTTT. It translates to CASSPPGTDYEKLFF.

This chain joins TRBV7-8 and TRBJ1-2; TRBD1 agrees at 10 bases. The J segment lost 4 bases and the V segment lost 4 bases, leaving 6 bases of the junction unmatched. This CDR3 is built from 15 residues. Germline values: CDR1 SGHVS, CDR2 FQNEAQ. Here the CDR3 reads CASSSGTGEGYGYTF. CDR3 DNA: TGTGCCAGCAGCTCCGGGACAGGGGAGGGCTATGGCTACACCTTC.

The sample holds one count of this clone. The genes are TRBV2 and TRBJ1-2; weak D call: TRBD1 (5 bases). CDR1 and CDR2 (germline): SNHLY, FYNNEI. V lost 6 bases and J 9 bases, leaving 23 bases between the germline ends. The CDR3 consists of 15 residues. Here the CDR3 reads CASSGGTRQGLRYTF. The DNA of the CDR3 is TGTGCCAGCAGCGGGGGGACGCGGCAGGGTCTACGCTACACCTTC.

J is TRBJ2-1 and V is TRBV5-1, with a tentative D call TRBD1 (7 bases). V was trimmed by 0 bases and J by 7 bases, leaving 17 bases between them. Per the germline V gene, CDR1 is SGHRS and CDR2 is YFSETQ. The CDR3 is made up of 16 amino acids. The CDR3, as DNA: TGCGCCAGCAGCTTGGCAACGCGACAGGGAGGTAATGAGCAGTTCTTC. It codes for CASSLATRQGGNEQFF.

The count of this clone is one. The chain has TRBV19 and TRBJ1-5, with D tentatively TRBD1 (6 bases). Deletions cut 6 bases from V and 2 bases from J, with 11 bases between. The CDR3 has 14 amino acids. Germline V lookup: CDR1 LNHDA, CDR2 SQIVND (reference sequence). CDR3: CASRNRQGNQPQHF. CDR3 coding DNA: TGTGCCAGTAGAAACCGACAGGGCAATCAGCCCCAGCATTTT. Variable domain in full (rest from reference TRBV19 and TRBJ1-5): DGGITQSPKYLFRKEGQNVTLSCEQNLNHDAMYWYRQDPGQGLRLIYYSQIVNDFQKGDIAEGYSVSREKKESFPLTVTSAQKNPTAFYLCASRNRQGNQPQHFGDGTRLSIL.

The V call is TRBV2, the J call TRBJ1-6; TRBD1 is a possible D gene (5 bases). Germline V gene lookup returns CDR1 SNHLY and CDR2 FYNNEI. There are 15 residues in the CDR3. V lost 9 bases to trimming and J lost 7 bases, with 19 bases between them. The CDR3 sequence: CASLRDLIPNSPLHF. In DNA form, the CDR3 reads TGTGCCAGTCTCCGGGACTTAATCCCAAATTCACCCCTCCACTTT.

This sequence joins TRBV19 and TRBJ1-5; 10 bases line up with TRBD1. The CDR3 is 15 residues long. Germline V CDR1 and CDR2: LNHDA, SQIVND (reference sequence). V lost 5 bases and J lost 2; bases outside the gene matches: 3. The CDR3 loop reads CASSATGGGNQPQHF. In nucleotides, the CDR3 is TGTGCCAGTAGTGCGACAGGGGGCGGCAATCAGCCCCAGCATTTT.

This chain uses TRBV5-1 with TRBJ1-1; TRBD1 is a possible D gene (5 bases). V was trimmed by 1 base and J by 2 bases, leaving 15 bases between them. This CDR3 spans 16 amino acids. Germline V CDR1 and CDR2: SGHRS, YFSETQ. For the CDR3, the DNA is TGCGCCAGCAGCTTGTCCATTGGCAGGGCTAACACTGAAGCTTTCTTT. Protein sequence: CASSLSIGRANTEAFF.

The rearrangement joins TRBV10-3 to TRBJ1-5, with 10 bases fitting TRBD1. Germline lookup yields CDR1 ENHRY and CDR2 SYGVKD. V shed 4 bases, J shed 2 bases, and the junction held 5 bases outside the gene matches. This CDR3 spans 16 amino acids. DNA of the CDR3: TGTGCCATCAGTGCGGGGACAGGGGTTGGCAATCAGCCCCAGCATTTT. Its translation is CAISAGTGVGNQPQHF.

The V and J genes are TRBV2 and TRBJ1-1; possibly TRBD1 for D (6 bases). Germline V gives CDR1 SNHLY, CDR2 FYNNEI. This CDR3 is built from 12 residues. The ends were cut back, 6 bases at V and 11 bases at J, with 16 bases in the middle. CDR3 nucleotides: TGTGCCAGCAGGACAGGCCTAATGCCGGCTTTCTTT. Translated: CASRTGLMPAFF.

This clone was recorded once. The chain links TRBV5-5 to TRBJ2-3, with D maybe TRBD2 (6 bases). The germline V gene has CDR1 SGHKS and CDR2 YYEKEE (reference sequence). The germline V and J ends were trimmed by 2 bases and 6 bases, with 10 bases remaining between them. CDR3 length: 13 residues. CDR3 sequence: CASSFGGTDTQYF. In DNA, the CDR3 is TGTGCCAGCAGCTTCGGCGGGACGGATACGCAGTATTTT.

The genes are TRBV18 and TRBJ2-5; TRBD2 might be the D (5 bases). The CDR3 is made up of 12 amino acids. V lost 6 bases to trimming and J lost 7 bases, with 12 bases between them. The germline V gene encodes CDR1 KGHSH and CDR2 LQKENI. CDR3 amino acids: CASSRDRGTQYF. CDR3 DNA sequence: TGTGCCAGCTCCCGGGATCGGGGGACCCAGTACTTC.